This T cell receptor beta chain was captured by sequencing in a study of cytomegalovirus exposure and HLA in healthy donors. As regards this clone: Its antigen is unidentified.

This PCR relied on a set of 60 Vbeta primers and 13 Jbeta primers. Repertoires were generated with immunoSEQ multiplex PCR, while TCRdb's copy carries only in-frame clones and drops some. The data show 150,000 to 200,000 clones, roughly 85% seen once. General study findings and limits: Another analysis was done later, and it associated fewer than 20,000 TCR beta sequences with HLA alleles at 0.05 false discovery rate. Per a later analysis, HLA-associated TCR beta chains showed more clonal expansion than other, equally common TCR beta chains.

V was pared by 2 bases and J by 3 bases, with 23 bases between. The germline V gene has CDR1 LNHDA and CDR2 SQIVND (reference sequence). CDR3 size: 19 residues. V gene TRBV19 combines with J gene TRBJ1-5; D possibly corresponds to TRBD1 (6 bases). The receptor was derived from a boy aged 2 to 10 in good health and CMV-seronegative. Sequenced material: PBMCs. The CDR3 nucleotides are TGTGCCAGTAGTATAAGAGGAAAGGACAGTCTAGGCAACAATCAGCCCCAGCATTTT. This codes for CASSIRGKDSLGNNQPQHF.